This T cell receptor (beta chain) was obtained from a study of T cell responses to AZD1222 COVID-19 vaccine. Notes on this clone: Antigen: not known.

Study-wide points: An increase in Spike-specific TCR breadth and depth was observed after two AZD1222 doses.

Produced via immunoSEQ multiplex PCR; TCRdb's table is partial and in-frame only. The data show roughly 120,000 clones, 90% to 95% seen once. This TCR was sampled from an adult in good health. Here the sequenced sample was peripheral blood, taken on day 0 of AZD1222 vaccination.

The CDR3 reads CASSYFGVANTEAFF. As DNA, the CDR3 is TGTGCCAGCAGTTACTTTGGGGTGGCGAACACTGAAGCTTTCTTT. This sequence joins TRBV27 and TRBJ1-1; no definite D call. Trimming stripped 4 bases from V and 1 base from J, with 13 bases between. This CDR3 is built from 15 residues. Germline V gives CDR1 MNHEY, CDR2 SMNVEV (reference sequence).